This TCR beta chain was identified in a study of CD8 T cells in ankylosing spondylitis. Using quantitative 5'-RACE with molecular barcodes, the authors made TCR beta libraries. A single record per CDR3 protein comes from TCRdb applying MiXCR to the 5' RACE reads. Of 500,000 to 650,000 distinct CDR3 sequences in the sample, under 5.5% were seen once. This clonotype was recorded at least ten times. Its antigen is as yet unknown. Germline V gives CDR1 SQVTM, CDR2 ANQGSEA. This CDR3 has 15 amino acids. V gave up 6 bases and J gave up 5 bases; unmatched junction bases: 12. Whole-study results and caveats: In ankylosing spondylitis patients, matched synovial fluid reportedly showed significant enrichment of disease-linked clones. CD8+ cells made up the disease-linked clones, which were relatively rare in peripheral blood. Earlier literature documents some of the motif variants in reactive arthritis synovial fluid and blood. Seemingly distinctive of ankylosing spondylitis blood was a TCR beta motif formed by eight highly homologous variants.

The source is a male donor with ankylosing spondylitis. The chain has TRBV29-1 and TRBJ2-5; TRBD2 aligns across 10 bases. The sequencing sample was made of blood, either unsorted or a sorted T cell fraction (not recorded which). The CDR3, as DNA: TGCAGCGTGCCCAACGTAGCGGGAGGTGGCGAGACCCAGTACTTC. Translated, it gives CSVPNVAGGGETQYF.